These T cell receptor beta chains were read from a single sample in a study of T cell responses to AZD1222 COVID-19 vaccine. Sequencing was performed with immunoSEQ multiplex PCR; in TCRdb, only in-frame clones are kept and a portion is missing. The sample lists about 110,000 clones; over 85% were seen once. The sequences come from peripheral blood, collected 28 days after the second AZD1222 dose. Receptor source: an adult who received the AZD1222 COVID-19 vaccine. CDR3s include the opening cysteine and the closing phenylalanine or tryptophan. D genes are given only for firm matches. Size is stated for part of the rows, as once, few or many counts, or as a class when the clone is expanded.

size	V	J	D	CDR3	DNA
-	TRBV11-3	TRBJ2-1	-	CASSLWAPEITNEQFF	TGTGCCAGCAGCTTATGGGCCCCTGAGATAACCAATGAGCAGTTCTTC
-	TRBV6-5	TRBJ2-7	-	CASSYTTEPSYEQYF	TGTGCCAGCAGTTACACGACAGAACCCTCCTACGAGCAGTACTTC
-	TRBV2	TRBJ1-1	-	CATQREGYTEAFF	TGTGCCACCCAGAGAGAGGGCTACACTGAAGCTTTCTTT
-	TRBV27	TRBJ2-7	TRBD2	CASRAEAGGPYEQYF	TGTGCCAGCAGGGCGGAGGCGGGAGGTCCCTACGAGCAGTACTTC
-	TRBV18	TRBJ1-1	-	CASSAAGNTEAFF	TGTGCCAGCTCCGCCGCAGGGAACACTGAAGCTTTCTTT
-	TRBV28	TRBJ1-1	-	CASRYRMNTEAFF	TGTGCCAGCAGGTACAGGATGAACACTGAAGCTTTCTTT
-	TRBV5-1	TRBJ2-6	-	CASSLGFTGANVLTF	TGCGCCAGCAGCTTGGGTTTTACTGGGGCCAACGTCCTGACTTTC
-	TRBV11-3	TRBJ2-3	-	CASSIRGLTDTQYF	TGTGCCAGCAGTATTAGGGGTCTCACAGATACGCAGTATTTT
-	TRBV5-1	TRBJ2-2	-	CASSLGRDSNTGELFF	TGCGCCAGCAGCTTGGGCAGGGACTCGAACACCGGGGAGCTGTTTTTT
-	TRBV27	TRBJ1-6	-	CASSFGLNSPLHF	TGTGCCAGCAGTTTCGGACTTAATTCACCCCTCCACTTT
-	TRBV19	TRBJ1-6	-	CASSIGAGNSPLHF	TGTGCCAGTAGTATAGGGGCTGGGAATTCACCCCTCCACTTT
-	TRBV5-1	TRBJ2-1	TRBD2	CASSANLAGGEQFF	TGCGCCAGCAGCGCGAATCTAGCGGGGGGTGAGCAGTTCTTC
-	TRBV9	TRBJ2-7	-	CASSVGGAPFGEQYF	TGTGCCAGCAGCGTAGGGGGGGCACCCTTTGGGGAGCAGTACTTC
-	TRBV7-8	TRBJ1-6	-	CASSLAAASGGRFNSPLHF	TGTGCCAGCAGCTTAGCCGCCGCGAGCGGGGGGAGATTTAATTCACCCCTCCACTTT
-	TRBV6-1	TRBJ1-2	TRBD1	CASSEDRDQGAFNGYTF	TGTGCCAGCAGTGAAGATCGGGATCAGGGGGCTTTTAATGGCTACACCTTC
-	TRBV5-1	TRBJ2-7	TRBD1	CASTPGTDRYSYEQYF	TGCGCCAGCACCCCGGGGACAGATAGATACTCCTACGAGCAGTACTTC
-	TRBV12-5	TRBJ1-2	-	CASGLEGSYTF	TGTGCTAGTGGTTTGGAGGGAAGCTACACCTTC
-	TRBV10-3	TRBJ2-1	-	CATRGTGTDPSSYNEQFF	TGTGCCACGAGAGGAACAGGGACGGACCCAAGCTCCTACAATGAGCAGTTCTTC
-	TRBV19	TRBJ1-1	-	CASSSTVNTEAFF	TGTGCCAGTAGTAGTACAGTGAACACTGAAGCTTTCTTT
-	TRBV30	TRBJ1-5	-	CAWANRELGPQHF	TGTGCCTGGGCAAACAGGGAGCTAGGGCCCCAGCATTTT
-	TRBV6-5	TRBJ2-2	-	CASSRGLTGELFF	TGTGCCAGCTCACGGGGACTCACCGGGGAGCTGTTTTTT
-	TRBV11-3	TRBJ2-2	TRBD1	CASSLRGRRTGELFF	TGTGCCAGCAGCTTAAGGGGGCGTCGAACCGGGGAGCTGTTTTTT
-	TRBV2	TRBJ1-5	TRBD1	CASSDGTGGGNQPQHF	TGTGCCAGCAGTGACGGGACAGGGGGCGGGAATCAGCCCCAGCATTTT
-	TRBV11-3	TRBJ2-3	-	CASSLGQTDTQYF	TGTGCCAGCAGCTTAGGGCAGACAGATACGCAGTATTTT
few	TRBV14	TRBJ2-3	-	CASSQDSPYDTQYF	TGTGCCAGCAGCCAAGATAGTCCATACGATACGCAGTATTTT
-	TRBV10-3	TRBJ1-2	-	CATLAGNYGYTF	TGTGCCACCCTGGCAGGGAACTATGGCTACACCTTC
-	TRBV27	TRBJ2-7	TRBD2	CASSPRRDYPYEQYF	TGTGCCAGCAGTCCACGGCGGGACTACCCCTACGAGCAGTACTTC
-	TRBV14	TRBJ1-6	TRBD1	CASSQPGTGRHSPLHF	TGTGCCAGCAGCCAACCAGGGACAGGACGACACTCACCCCTCCACTTT
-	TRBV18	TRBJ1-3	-	CASSPPGAYGNTIYF	TGTGCCAGCTCACCTCCCGGGGCGTATGGAAACACCATATATTTT
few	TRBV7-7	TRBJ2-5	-	CASSLGRPPQETQYF	TGTGCCAGCAGCTTAGGGCGGCCACCCCAAGAGACCCAGTACTTC
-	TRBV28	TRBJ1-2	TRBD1	CASTTQQGPYGYTF	TGTGCCAGCACGACCCAACAGGGGCCCTATGGCTACACCTTC
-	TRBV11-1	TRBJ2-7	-	CASSSNRISYEQYF	TGTGCCAGCAGCTCCAACAGGATCTCCTACGAGCAGTACTTC
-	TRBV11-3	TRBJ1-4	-	CASSSLGGKLFF	TGTGCCAGCAGCTCGCTGGGAGGAAAACTGTTTTTT
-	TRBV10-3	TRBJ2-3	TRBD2	CAIRRLAVSTDTQYF	TGTGCCATCAGGAGACTAGCGGTTAGCACAGATACGCAGTATTTT
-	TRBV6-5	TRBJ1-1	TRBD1	CASSSVQGITEAFF	TGTGCCAGCAGTTCTGTACAGGGGATCACTGAAGCTTTCTTT
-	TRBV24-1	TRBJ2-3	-	CATSVTGWGDTQYF	TGTGCCACCAGTGTGACAGGCTGGGGGGATACGCAGTATTTT
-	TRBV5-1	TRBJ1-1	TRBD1	CASSLPRTGETEAFF	TGCGCCAGCAGCTTACCCCGGACAGGGGAAACTGAAGCTTTCTTT
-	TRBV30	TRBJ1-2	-	CAWNRQGTNYGYTF	TGTGCCTGGAACCGCCAGGGCACAAACTATGGCTACACCTTC
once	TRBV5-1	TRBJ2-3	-	CASSRAPQNTQYF	TGCGCCAGCAGCCGGGCCCCTCAGAATACGCAGTATTTT
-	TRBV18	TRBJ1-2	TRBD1	CASSTRQGRDGYTF	TGTGCCAGCTCAACCAGACAGGGGAGGGATGGCTACACCTTC
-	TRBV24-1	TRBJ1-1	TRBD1	CATSDPGQLNTEAFF	TGTGCCACCAGTGATCCGGGACAGCTGAACACTGAAGCTTTCTTT
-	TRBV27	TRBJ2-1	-	CASSAEGRDYNEQFF	TGTGCCAGCAGTGCGGAGGGGCGGGACTACAATGAGCAGTTCTTC
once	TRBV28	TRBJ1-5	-	CATQGGRRQPQHF	TGTGCCACCCAAGGGGGGAGGCGGCAGCCCCAGCATTTT